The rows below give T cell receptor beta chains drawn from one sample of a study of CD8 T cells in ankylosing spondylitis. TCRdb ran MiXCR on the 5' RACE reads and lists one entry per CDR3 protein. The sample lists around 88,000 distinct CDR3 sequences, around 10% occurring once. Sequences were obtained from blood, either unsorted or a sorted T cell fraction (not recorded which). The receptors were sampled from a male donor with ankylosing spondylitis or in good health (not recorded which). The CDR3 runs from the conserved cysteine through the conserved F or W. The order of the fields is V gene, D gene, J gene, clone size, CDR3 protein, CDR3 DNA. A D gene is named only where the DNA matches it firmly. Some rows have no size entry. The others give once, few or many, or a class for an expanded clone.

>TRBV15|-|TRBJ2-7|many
CATSDSSYEQYF
TGTGCCACCTCGGACAGTTCTTACGAGCAGTACTTC
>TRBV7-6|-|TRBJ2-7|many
CASSLWSGTGGAYEQYF
TGTGCCAGCAGCTTATGGTCTGGGACCGGCGGCGCCTACGAGCAGTACTTC
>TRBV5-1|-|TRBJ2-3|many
CASSLYVGTDTQYF
TGCGCCAGCAGCTTGTATGTCGGGACCGATACGCAGTATTTT
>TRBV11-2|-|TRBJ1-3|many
CASSTSTVSGNTIYF
TGTGCCAGCAGCACTTCGACAGTCTCTGGAAACACCATATATTTT
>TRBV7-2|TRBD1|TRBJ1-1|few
CASSHRGRSTEAFF
TGTGCCAGCAGCCACAGGGGGCGGTCCACTGAAGCTTTCTTT
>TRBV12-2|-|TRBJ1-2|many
CASRPLPGTGGRYGYTF
TGTGCAAGTCGCCCACTCCCCGGGACAGGGGGTCGGTATGGCTACACCTTC
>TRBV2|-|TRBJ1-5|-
CASSDRGHISNQPQHF
TGTGCCAGCAGTGATAGGGGACACATTAGCAATCAGCCCCAGCATTTT
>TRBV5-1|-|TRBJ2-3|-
CASIPGGAADTQYF
TGCGCCAGCATCCCAGGCGGGGCGGCAGATACGCAGTATTTT
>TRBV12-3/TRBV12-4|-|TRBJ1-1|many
CASSLEGDTEAFF
TGTGCCAGCAGTTTAGAGGGGGACACTGAAGCTTTCTTT
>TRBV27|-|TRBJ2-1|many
CASSTMGVTHEQFF
TGTGCCAGTAGTACCATGGGAGTGACCCATGAGCAGTTCTTC
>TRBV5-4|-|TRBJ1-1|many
CASSLGGGAWTEAFF
TGTGCCAGCAGCTTGGGGGGAGGGGCGTGGACTGAAGCTTTCTTT
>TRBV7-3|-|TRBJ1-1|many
CASSLNGNTEAFF
TGTGCCAGCAGCTTAAACGGGAACACTGAAGCTTTCTTT
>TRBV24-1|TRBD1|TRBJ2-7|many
CATSDPGQGAYEQYF
TGTGCCACCAGTGATCCGGGACAGGGAGCCTACGAGCAGTACTTC
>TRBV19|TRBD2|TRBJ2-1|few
CASSIDLPGLARNEQFF
TGTGCCAGTAGTATCGATCTCCCGGGACTAGCGAGGAATGAGCAGTTCTTC
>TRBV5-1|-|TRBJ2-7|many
CASALTTVSSYEQYF
TGCGCCAGCGCCCTGACGACCGTTAGCTCCTACGAGCAGTACTTC
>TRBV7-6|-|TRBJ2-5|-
CASSLRNGPQETQYF
TGTGCCAGCAGCTTAAGGAACGGACCGCAAGAGACCCAGTACTTC
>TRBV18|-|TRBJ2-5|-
CASSPRTGETQYF
TGTGCCAGCTCACCGAGGACTGGGGAGACCCAGTACTTC
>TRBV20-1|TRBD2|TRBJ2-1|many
CSASGLAGGLYNEQFF
TGCAGTGCTAGTGGACTAGCGGGGGGGCTGTACAATGAGCAGTTCTTC
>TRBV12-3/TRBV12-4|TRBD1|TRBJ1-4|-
CASSVDRVSEKLFF
TGTGCCAGCAGCGTTGACAGGGTCTCCGAAAAACTGTTTTTT
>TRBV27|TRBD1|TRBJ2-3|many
CASAPSPRTGGAITDTQYF
TGTGCCAGCGCTCCCTCACCAAGGACAGGGGGCGCGATCACAGATACGCAGTATTTT
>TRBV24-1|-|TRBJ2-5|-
CATSDSQGETQYF
TGTGCCACCAGCGACTCACAGGGAGAGACCCAGTACTTC
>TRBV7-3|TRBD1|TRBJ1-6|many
CASSSRTGTGDNSPLHF
TGTGCCAGCAGCTCAAGAACCGGGACAGGGGATAATTCACCCCTCCACTTT
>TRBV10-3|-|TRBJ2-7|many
CAISARGRPYEQYF
TGTGCCATCAGTGCTCGGGGCAGGCCCTACGAGCAGTACTTC
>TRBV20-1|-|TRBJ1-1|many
CSAHAATDTEAFF
TGCAGTGCTCACGCAGCTACGGACACTGAAGCTTTCTTT
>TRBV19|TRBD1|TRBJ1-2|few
CASSIRGQNLYGYTF
TGTGCCAGTAGTATAAGGGGACAGAACCTCTATGGCTACACCTTC
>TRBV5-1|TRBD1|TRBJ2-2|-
CASSLGGAETGALFF
TGCGCCAGCAGCCTAGGGGGCGCGGAGACCGGGGCGCTGTTTTTT
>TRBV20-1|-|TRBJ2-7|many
CSARDSRESYEQYF
TGCAGTGCTAGAGATTCAAGGGAGTCCTACGAGCAGTACTTC
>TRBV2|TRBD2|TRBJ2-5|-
CASRELAGKETQYF
TGTGCCAGCAGGGAGCTAGCGGGAAAAGAGACCCAGTACTTC
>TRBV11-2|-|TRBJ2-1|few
CASSFRLPPNNEQFF
TGTGCCAGCAGCTTTAGGCTACCCCCCAACAATGAGCAGTTCTTC
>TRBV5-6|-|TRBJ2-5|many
CASSLFTDQETQYF
TGTGCCAGCAGCTTGTTCACAGATCAAGAGACCCAGTACTTC
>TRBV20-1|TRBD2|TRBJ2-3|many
CSATYGGTSSSTDTQYF
TGCAGTGCTACCTACGGAGGGACTAGCTCTAGCACAGATACGCAGTATTTT
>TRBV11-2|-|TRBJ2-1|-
CASSLDRWKPYNEQFF
TGTGCCAGCAGCTTAGATCGATGGAAGCCGTACAATGAGCAGTTCTTC
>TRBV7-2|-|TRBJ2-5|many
CASSLTGGVRETQYF
TGTGCCAGCAGCTTAACAGGGGGGGTTAGAGAGACCCAGTACTTC
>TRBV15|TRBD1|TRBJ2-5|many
CATSYDRGTRETQYF
TGTGCCACCAGTTACGACAGGGGAACGAGGGAGACCCAGTACTTC
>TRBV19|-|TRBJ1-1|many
CASSMSGNEAFF
TGTGCCAGTAGTATGTCGGGCAATGAAGCTTTCTTT
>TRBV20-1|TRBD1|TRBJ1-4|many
CSALVLESPQGIGEKLFF
TGCAGTGCCCTAGTGCTAGAGAGTCCACAGGGGATTGGGGAAAAACTGTTTTTT
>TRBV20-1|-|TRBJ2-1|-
CSASTHLVASAGNEQFF
TGCAGTGCTAGCACTCATCTCGTTGCGAGTGCGGGCAATGAGCAGTTCTTC
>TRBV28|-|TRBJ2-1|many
CASSPHFDEQFF
TGTGCCAGCAGTCCCCATTTTGATGAGCAGTTCTTC
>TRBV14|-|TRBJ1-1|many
CASSWTEDTEAFF
TGTGCCAGCAGCTGGACAGAGGACACTGAAGCTTTCTTT
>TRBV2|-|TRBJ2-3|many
CASSEDRGRDTQYF
TGTGCCAGCAGTGAAGACCGGGGGCGTGATACGCAGTATTTT
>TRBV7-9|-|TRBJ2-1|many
CASTARSNEQFF
TGTGCCAGCACCGCCAGGTCGAATGAGCAGTTCTTC
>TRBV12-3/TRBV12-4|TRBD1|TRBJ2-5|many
CASTLNRGPETQYF
TGTGCCAGCACCTTGAACAGGGGGCCGGAGACCCAGTACTTC
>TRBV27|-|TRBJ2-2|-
CASSLRRTGELFF
TGTGCCAGCAGTCTCCGGAGAACCGGGGAGCTGTTTTTT
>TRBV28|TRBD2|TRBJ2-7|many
CASSPFRGGYEQYF
TGTGCCAGCAGTCCCTTTCGCGGGGGGTACGAGCAGTACTTC
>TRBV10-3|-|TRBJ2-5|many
CAISEPRKTGETQYF
TGTGCCATCAGTGAGCCCCGTAAGACGGGAGAGACCCAGTACTTC
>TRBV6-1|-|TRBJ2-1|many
CASSAKTGTLQYNEQFF
TGTGCCAGCAGTGCGAAAACCGGGACACTACAGTACAATGAGCAGTTCTTC
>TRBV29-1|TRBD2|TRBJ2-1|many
CSVEDTSGGAAEQFF
TGCAGCGTTGAAGATACTAGCGGGGGGGCGGCTGAGCAGTTCTTC
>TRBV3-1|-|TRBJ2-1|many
CASSQLREQFF
TGTGCCAGCAGCCAATTGCGGGAGCAGTTCTTC